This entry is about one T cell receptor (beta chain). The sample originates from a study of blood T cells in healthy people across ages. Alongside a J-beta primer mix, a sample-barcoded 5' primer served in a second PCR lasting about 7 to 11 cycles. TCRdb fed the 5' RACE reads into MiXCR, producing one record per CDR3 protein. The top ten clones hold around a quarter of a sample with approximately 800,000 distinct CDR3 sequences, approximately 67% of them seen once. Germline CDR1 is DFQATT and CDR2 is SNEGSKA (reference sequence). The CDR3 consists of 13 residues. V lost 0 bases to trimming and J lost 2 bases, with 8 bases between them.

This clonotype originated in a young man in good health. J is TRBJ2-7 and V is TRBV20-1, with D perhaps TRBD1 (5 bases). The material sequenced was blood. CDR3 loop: CSAREPGTYEQYF. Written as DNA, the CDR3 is TGCAGTGCTAGAGAGCCAGGGACCTACGAGCAGTACTTC.